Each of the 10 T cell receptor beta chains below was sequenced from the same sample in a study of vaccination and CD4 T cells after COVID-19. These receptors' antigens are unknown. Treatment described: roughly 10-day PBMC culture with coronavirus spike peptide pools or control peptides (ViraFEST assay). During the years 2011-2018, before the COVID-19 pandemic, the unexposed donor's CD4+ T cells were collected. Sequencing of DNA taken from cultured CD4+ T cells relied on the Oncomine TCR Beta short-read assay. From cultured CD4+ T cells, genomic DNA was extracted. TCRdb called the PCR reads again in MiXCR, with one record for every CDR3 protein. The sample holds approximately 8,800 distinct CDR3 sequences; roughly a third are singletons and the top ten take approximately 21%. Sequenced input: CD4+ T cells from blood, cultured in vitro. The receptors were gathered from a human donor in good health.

CDR3 sequence reads: CASSTPPETQYF. DNA for the CDR3: TGTGCCAGCAGCACCCCACCAGAGACCCAGTACTTC. The chain is built from TRBV5-5 and TRBJ2-7; D ambiguous. The J call may be in error: the DNA end matches TRBJ2-5 better. The CDR3 contains 12 residues. The germline V gene encodes CDR1 SGHKS and CDR2 YYEKEE (reference sequence).

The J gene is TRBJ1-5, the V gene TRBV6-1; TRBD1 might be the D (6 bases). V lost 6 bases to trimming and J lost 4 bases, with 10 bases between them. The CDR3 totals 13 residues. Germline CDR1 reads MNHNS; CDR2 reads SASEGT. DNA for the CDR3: TGTGCCAGCAGGCGGACAGATAATCAGCCCCAGCATTTT. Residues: CASRRTDNQPQHF.

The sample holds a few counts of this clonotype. CDR3 sequence (DNA): TGTGCCAGCAGTTTAGGAGGGACATATAGCAATCAGCCCCAGCATTTT. This encodes CASSLGGTYSNQPQHF. The chain carries TRBV28 and TRBJ1-5; D perhaps matches TRBD1 (6 bases). From germline, CDR1 is MDHEN and CDR2 SYDVKM. The CDR3 is made up of 16 amino acids. V lost 2 bases and J lost 0, with 11 bases in between. The full variable domain, completed using reference TRBV28 and TRBJ1-5, is DVKVTQSSRYLVKRTGEKVFLECVQDMDHENMFWYRQDPGLGLRLIYFSYDVKMKEKGDIPEGYSVSREKKERFSLILESASTNQTSMYLCASSLGGTYSNQPQHFGDGTRLSIL.

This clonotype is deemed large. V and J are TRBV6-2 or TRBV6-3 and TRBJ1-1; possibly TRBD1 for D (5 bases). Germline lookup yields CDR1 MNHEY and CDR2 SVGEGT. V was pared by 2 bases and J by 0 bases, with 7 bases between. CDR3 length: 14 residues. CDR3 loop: CASSYDSMNTEAFF. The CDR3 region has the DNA TGTGCCAGCAGTTACGACAGCATGAACACTGAAGCTTTCTTT.

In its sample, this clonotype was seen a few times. CDR3 in amino acids: CASSISGLLNTEAFF. The CDR3 DNA sequence: TGTGCCAGTAGTATATCCGGACTTCTGAACACTGAAGCTTTCTTT. The J gene is TRBJ1-1, the V gene TRBV19; D gene ambiguous. V lost 2 bases and J 0 bases, leaving 10 bases between the germline ends. CDR3 length equals 15 residues. Germline CDR1 reads LNHDA; CDR2 reads SQIVND (reference sequence).

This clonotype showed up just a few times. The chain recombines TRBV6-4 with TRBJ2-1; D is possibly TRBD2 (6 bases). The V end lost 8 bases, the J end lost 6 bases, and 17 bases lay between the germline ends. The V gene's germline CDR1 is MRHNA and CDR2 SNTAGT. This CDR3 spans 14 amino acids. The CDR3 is CASALVEGGNEQFF. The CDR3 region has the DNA TGTGCCAGCGCCCTCGTGGAGGGAGGCAATGAGCAGTTCTTC.

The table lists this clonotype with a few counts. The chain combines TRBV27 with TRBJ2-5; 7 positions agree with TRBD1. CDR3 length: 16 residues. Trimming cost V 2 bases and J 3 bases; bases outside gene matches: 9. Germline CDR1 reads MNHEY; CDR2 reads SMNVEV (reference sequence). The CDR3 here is CASSLGPTGLEETQYF. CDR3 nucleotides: TGTGCCAGCAGTTTAGGCCCGACAGGGCTGGAAGAGACCCAGTACTTC.

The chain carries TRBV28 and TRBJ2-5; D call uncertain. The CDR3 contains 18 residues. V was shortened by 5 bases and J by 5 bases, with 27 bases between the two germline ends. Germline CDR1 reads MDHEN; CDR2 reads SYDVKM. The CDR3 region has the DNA TGTGCCAGCAGTCCATGGGTTGCCACGTTTTTGTTGGGGGAGACCCAGTACTTC. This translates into CASSPWVATFLLGETQYF.

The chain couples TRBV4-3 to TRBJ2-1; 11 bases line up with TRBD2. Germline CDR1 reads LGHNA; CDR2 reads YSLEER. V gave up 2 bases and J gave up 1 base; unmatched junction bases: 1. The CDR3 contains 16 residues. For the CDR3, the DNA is TGCGCCAGCAGCCAATCTAGCGGGGGGTCCTACAATGAGCAGTTCTTC. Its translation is CASSQSSGGSYNEQFF.

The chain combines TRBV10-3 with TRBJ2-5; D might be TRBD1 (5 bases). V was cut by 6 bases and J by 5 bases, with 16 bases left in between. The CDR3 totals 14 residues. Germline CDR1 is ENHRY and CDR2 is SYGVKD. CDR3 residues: CAIRPSNSGETQYF. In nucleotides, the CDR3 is TGTGCCATCAGACCGAGCAATTCAGGGGAGACCCAGTACTTC.